This TCR beta chain was retrieved from a study of Graves' ophthalmopathy and Graves' hyperthyroidism. Overall study context: Before any treatment was given, at initial diagnosis, peripheral blood was collected.

Researchers took RNA transcripts and amplified TCR beta CDR3 regions from them. Following a first-round RT-PCR that used HTBI primers, a second-round multiplex PCR was carried out. TCRdb re-derived calls from the multiplex PCR reads in MiXCR, one entry per CDR3 protein. The data hold 350,000 to 400,000 distinct CDR3 sequences, with 15% observed a single time. No ophthalmopathy within 18 months of follow-up signified stable hyperthyroidism. Other autoimmune diseases, uncontrolled infections, pregnancy or lactation led to the exclusion of patients. The sequenced sample consisted of peripheral blood. The TCR comes from a woman in her late teens or twenties with stable Graves' hyperthyroidism.

The CDR3 here is CASSSPGPNTEAFF. The CDR3 DNA reads as TGTGCCAGCAGTTCCCCGGGACCGAACACTGAAGCTTTCTTT. The chain joins TRBV27 to TRBJ1-1; D might be TRBD1 (5 bases). With 4 bases removed from V and 1 base from J, the gap between germline ends came to 10 bases. Germline CDR1 MNHEY, CDR2 SMNVEV (reference sequence). CDR3 length equals 14 residues.